One T cell receptor beta chain is described in this entry. Its specificity is not known. The CDR3 totals 15 residues. Unmatched junction bases numbered 3, after V lost 4 bases and J lost 0 bases. CDR1 and CDR2 (germline): LNHDA, SQIVND (reference sequence). This sample was included in a study of cytomegalovirus exposure and HLA in healthy donors. The PCR had 60 Vbeta and 13 Jbeta primers. Authors' processing steps: The authors later counted tens of millions of unique TCR beta chains, roughly 10 million of them shared. Here immunoSEQ multiplex PCR was the method, and the copy in TCRdb shows in-frame clones only, minus some. That table furnishes V, J and clone size, whereas the DNA furnished D and trimming. The data hold some 120,000 clones, with roughly 78% observed a single time. Findings of the study overall: Certain sequence variants were highly shared and formed a cluster, and this cluster was likely a sequencing artifact.

Sequenced material: PBMCs. This clonotype was sampled from a male donor in good health and CMV-seronegative. V gene TRBV19 combines with J gene TRBJ2-3, with TRBD2 identical over 8 bases. CDR3: CASSKSGSSTDTQYF. The CDR3 DNA reads as TGTGCCAGTAGTAAAAGCGGGAGTAGCACAGATACGCAGTATTTT.